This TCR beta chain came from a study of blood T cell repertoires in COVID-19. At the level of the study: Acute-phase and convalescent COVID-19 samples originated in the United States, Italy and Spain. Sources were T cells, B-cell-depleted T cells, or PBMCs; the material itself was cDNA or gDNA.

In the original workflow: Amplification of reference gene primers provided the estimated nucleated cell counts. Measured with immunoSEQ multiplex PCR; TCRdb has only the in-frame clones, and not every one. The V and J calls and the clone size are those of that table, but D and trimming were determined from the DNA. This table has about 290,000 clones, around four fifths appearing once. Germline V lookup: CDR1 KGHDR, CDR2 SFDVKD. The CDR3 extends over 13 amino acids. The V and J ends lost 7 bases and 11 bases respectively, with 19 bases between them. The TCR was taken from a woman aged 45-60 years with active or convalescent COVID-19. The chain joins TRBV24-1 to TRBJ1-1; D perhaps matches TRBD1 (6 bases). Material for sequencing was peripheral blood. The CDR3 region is CATSEGGERGAFF. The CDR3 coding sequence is TGTGCCACCAGCGAGGGGGGGGAGAGGGGCGCTTTCTTT.